What follows are 14 T cell receptor beta chains derived from one specimen sequenced in a study of T cells after yellow fever vaccination (dated by TCRdb to between 2018 and 2021). The library was generated by 5' RACE. The sequencer was an Illumina HiSeq 2500. TCRdb cleaned the public reads at Q25 with fastp, built clones with MiXCR and kept in-frame beta chains. Rows merge per CDR3 protein into single entries with the most common DNA and genes. The table for this sample lists around 350,000 distinct CDR3 sequences; about 6% of them were counted only once. The ten largest clones take up roughly 15% of the sample. The treatment or condition label here, explained by the study, means: live attenuated yellow fever vaccine strain. The sample in question was PBMCs, obtained 5 days after the yellow fever booster vaccination. The receptors were gathered from a man aged 30 to 45 who received the YFV17D yellow fever vaccine.

This clonotype has a count of ten or more. The CDR3 DNA reads TGTGCCAGCAGCTTAGGGGCTAGTGAAAAACTGTTTTTT. Encoded protein: CASSLGASEKLFF. This sequence joins TRBV7-8 and TRBJ1-4; no firm D call. V lost 1 base to trimming and J lost 7 bases, with 7 bases between them. CDR1 SGHVS and CDR2 FQNEAQ come from the germline V gene. The CDR3 runs to 13 residues.

This clonotype was recorded many times. The chain couples TRBV10-3 to TRBJ2-5; D is perhaps TRBD1 (5 bases). Looked up from germline, CDR1 is ENHRY and CDR2 is SYGVKD. V was cut by 4 bases and J by 4 bases, with 10 bases left in between. The CDR3 runs 13 residues. The DNA of the CDR3 is TGTGCCATCAGTGTCTCAGGGTCAGAGACCCAGTACTTC. Amino acid sequence: CAISVSGSETQYF.

There are a few counts of this clonotype. The J gene is TRBJ2-3, the V gene TRBV4-3; 8 positions match TRBD2. V shed 3 bases, J shed 0 bases, and the junction held 5 bases outside the gene matches. This CDR3 is built from 16 residues. CDR1 LGHNA and CDR2 YSLEER come from the germline V gene. The CDR3 reads CASSHRSGGSTDTQYF. The CDR3 nucleotides read TGCGCCAGCAGCCATAGGAGCGGGGGTAGCACAGATACGCAGTATTTT.

This clonotype was counted many times. The chain is built from TRBV20-1 and TRBJ2-2; D not resolved. Germline CDR1 reads DFQATT; CDR2 reads SNEGSKA (reference sequence). V was trimmed by 4 bases and J by 0 bases, leaving 12 bases between them. The CDR3 is made up of 15 amino acids. CDR3 sequence: CSATHRLANTGELFF. The CDR3 DNA is TGCAGTGCTACTCATCGACTCGCGAACACCGGGGAGCTGTTTTTT.

The genes are TRBV7-2 and TRBJ2-7, with D perhaps being TRBD1 or TRBD2 (5 bases each). Trimming removed 5 bases at V and 4 bases at J, with 15 bases between. Germline V gene lookup returns CDR1 SGHTA and CDR2 FQGNSA. The CDR3 is made up of 14 amino acids. CDR3 in amino acids: CASSVRDGAYEQYF. CDR3 bases: TGTGCCAGCAGCGTCCGGGACGGTGCGTACGAGCAGTACTTC.

This clonotype was detected only a few times. V usage is TRBV6-1 and J usage is TRBJ1-5; D remains ambiguous. The CDR3 runs 13 residues. V was cut by 1 base and J by 4 bases, with 5 bases left in between. The germline CDR1 and CDR2 sequences are MNHNS and SASEGT. The CDR3: CASSEGVNQPQHF. The CDR3 region has the DNA TGTGCCAGCAGTGAAGGAGTGAATCAGCCCCAGCATTTT.

This clonotype was counted only a few times. The CDR3 here is CAISESNRGRGYTF. CDR3 DNA sequence: TGTGCCATCAGTGAGTCTAACAGGGGGCGCGGCTACACCTTC. V and J are TRBV10-3 and TRBJ1-2, with 9 positions matching TRBD1. This CDR3 contains 14 residues. Trimming at V came to 0 bases and at J to 8 bases, leaving 4 bases not matched to a gene. Germline loops: CDR1 ENHRY, CDR2 SYGVKD.

This clonotype was observed at least ten times. J is TRBJ2-3 and V is TRBV12-3 or TRBV12-4; the match to TRBD2 covers 7 bases. The CDR3 length is 14 residues. The ends lost 3 bases at V and 0 bases at J; junction bases unmatched: 0. CDR3 nucleotide sequence: TGTGCCAGCAGTTTTAGCGGGAGCACAGATACGCAGTATTTT. As protein: CASSFSGSTDTQYF.

The chain couples TRBV20-1 to TRBJ2-5, with D perhaps matching TRBD1 or TRBD2 (5 bases each). Trimming cost V 5 bases and J 4 bases, with 14 bases left between them. In germline, CDR1 is DFQATT, CDR2 SNEGSKA (reference sequence). The CDR3 is 13 amino acids. Written as DNA, the CDR3 is TGCAGTGCTCCTCCTGGGGGAACAGAGACCCAGTACTTC. It yields the protein CSAPPGGTETQYF.

This clonotype was recorded a few times. The rearrangement uses TRBV18 and TRBJ2-3, with TRBD2 matching over 7 bases. V lost 2 bases to trimming and J lost 2 bases; unmatched junction nucleotides: 4. The CDR3 is 15 amino acids. Germline V lookup: CDR1 KGHSH, CDR2 LQKENI. For the CDR3, the DNA is TGTGCCAGCTCACCAATAGCGGGTACCACAGATACGCAGTATTTT. This codes for CASSPIAGTTDTQYF.

The CDR3 loop reads CASSPSDDRDTQYF. In DNA, the CDR3 is TGCGCCAGCAGTCCTAGCGATGATCGGGATACGCAGTATTTT. The genes are TRBV23-1 and TRBJ2-3; a weak D match, TRBD2 (6 bases). TRBV23-1 is sorted into the ORF group, with uncertain function. V shed 4 bases and J shed 6 bases, with 14 bases lying between them. The CDR3 sequence is 14 residues long.

This clonotype showed up many times. V is TRBV20-1 and J is TRBJ2-3; unclear D gene. In germline, CDR1 is DFQATT, CDR2 SNEGSKA (reference sequence). There are 12 residues in the CDR3. Trimming took off 5 bases at V and 1 base at J, with 7 bases between the two ends. The CDR3 sequence is CSAGSGTDTQYF. The CDR3 DNA sequence: TGCAGTGCTGGATCCGGCACAGATACGCAGTATTTT.

The chain links TRBV20-1 to TRBJ1-6, with TRBD1 as a possible D gene (6 bases). The germline V gene has CDR1 DFQATT and CDR2 SNEGSKA (reference sequence). V lost 1 base and J lost 9, with 16 bases in between. This CDR3 spans 15 amino acids. This CDR3 is CSARVRQGKGSPLHF. For the CDR3, the DNA is TGCAGTGCTAGAGTCCGGCAGGGGAAAGGTTCACCCCTCCACTTT.

The chain employs TRBV15 and TRBJ1-5, with D possibly TRBD1 on 5 matching bases. The germline gives CDR1 LNHNV, CDR2 YYDKDF (reference sequence). Trimming stripped 2 bases from V and 5 bases from J, with 10 bases between. This CDR3 is built from 14 residues. The CDR3, as DNA: TGTGCCACCAGCAGACGGCAGGGTTATCAGCCCCAGCATTTT. Amino acid sequence: CATSRRQGYQPQHF.